These 28 T cell receptor beta chains share one sample of origin, sequenced in a study of T cells after yellow fever vaccination. TCRdb analysed the 5' RACE reads with MiXCR anew, one entry per CDR3 protein. The data contain nearly 350,000 distinct CDR3 sequences, 8.1% of them singletons. Here the sequenced sample was PBMCs, taken about 49 days after the first yellow fever vaccination. The receptors were gathered from a man between 18 and 29 years old who received the YFV17D yellow fever vaccine.

This clonotype was counted a few times. The chain joins TRBV7-2 to TRBJ1-5, with 7 nucleotides matching TRBD1. Germline lookup yields CDR1 SGHTA and CDR2 FQGNSA. The CDR3 is 14 residues long. The V and J ends lost 5 bases and 3 bases, in that order; junction bases with no gene match: 4. CDR3 bases: TGTGCCAGCAGCCAGACAGGGCACAATCAGCCCCAGCATTTT. Its translation: CASSQTGHNQPQHF.

The chain combines TRBV20-1 with TRBJ2-1, with 9 nucleotides matching TRBD1. V shed 6 bases, J shed 0 bases, and the junction held 15 bases outside the gene matches. This CDR3 has 18 residues. Looked up from germline, CDR1 is DFQATT and CDR2 is SNEGSKA (reference sequence). This CDR3 is CSARDRARFLSSYNEQFF. CDR3 DNA sequence: TGCAGTGCCAGGGACAGGGCCCGCTTCTTGAGCTCCTACAATGAGCAGTTCTTC.

J is TRBJ1-4 and V is TRBV19; TRBD1 aligns across 11 bases. V was pared by 7 bases and J by 8 bases, with 6 bases of the junction left unmatched. The CDR3 has 14 residues. CDR1 and CDR2 (germline): LNHDA, SQIVND (reference sequence). CDR3 protein: CASKGQGAEEKLFF. CDR3 DNA: TGTGCCAGTAAAGGACAGGGGGCTGAAGAAAAACTGTTTTTT.

The chain has TRBV7-9 and TRBJ1-6; TRBD1 might be the D (5 bases). Germline CDR1 and CDR2: SEHNR and FQNEAQ (reference sequence). Trimming removed 2 bases from V and 10 bases from J, with 12 bases in between. The CDR3 runs to 14 residues. The CDR3 DNA reads as TGTGCCAGCAGCTTAACCCAGGGATCCTCACCCCTCCACTTT. This codes for CASSLTQGSSPLHF.

The chain uses TRBV7-9 and TRBJ1-5, with no clear D. V was trimmed by 1 base and J by 10 bases, leaving 11 bases between them. CDR1 is SEHNR, CDR2 FQNEAQ, per germline (reference sequence). This CDR3 comprises 13 residues. CDR3 bases: TGTGCCAGCAGCTTAGGGGCCAACAACCCCCAGCATTTT. Amino acid sequence: CASSLGANNPQHF.

This clonotype appeared a few times. This chain connects TRBV5-1 to TRBJ2-2; the match to TRBD2 covers 9 bases. The germline V gene encodes CDR1 SGHRS and CDR2 YFSETQ. V lost 0 bases and J lost 1; bases outside the gene matches: 7. The CDR3 spans 18 residues. In nucleotides, the CDR3 is TGCGCCAGCAGCTTGGTACCGCGGGGGGGTGAGAACACCGGGGAGCTGTTTTTT. It codes for CASSLVPRGGENTGELFF. Full variable domain (missing parts from reference TRBV5-1 and TRBJ2-2): KAGVTQTPRYLIKTRGQQVTLSCSPISGHRSVSWYQQTPGQGLQFLFEYFSETQRNKGNFPGRFSGRQFSNSRSEMNVSTLELGDSALYLCASSLVPRGGENTGELFFGEGSRLTVL.

The chain carries TRBV7-3 and TRBJ2-1; 14 positions agree with TRBD2. The germline V gene encodes CDR1 SGHTA and CDR2 FQGTGA. The CDR3 contains 17 residues. Unmatched junction bases numbered 8, after V lost 5 bases and J lost 5 bases. The CDR3 DNA is TGTGCCAGCAGCCAGACTAGCGGGGGGGGCAAGCACAATGAGCAGTTCTTC. It specifies CASSQTSGGGKHNEQFF.

J is TRBJ2-7 and V is TRBV12-3 or TRBV12-4; D is uncertain. Trimming cost V 2 bases and J 6 bases, with 8 bases left between them. The CDR3 extends over 12 amino acids. Here the CDR3 DNA reads TGTGCCAGCAGTTTAAAAATCCGCGAGCAGTACTTC. It translates to CASSLKIREQYF.

This clonotype has at least ten counts. The chain carries TRBV12-3 or TRBV12-4 and TRBJ2-7; 10 nucleotides agree with TRBD2. CDR3 length: 15 residues. The trim removed 3 bases at V and 2 bases at J, leaving 4 bases unmatched. The CDR3, as DNA: TGTGCCAGCAGTTTTAGAAGCGGGGGGGCCTACGAGCAGTACTTC. Translating it yields CASSFRSGGAYEQYF.

In its sample, this clonotype was seen many times. This sequence joins TRBV7-2 and TRBJ1-6; no clear D. The CDR3 covers 12 residues. Per the germline V gene, CDR1 is SGHTA and CDR2 is FQGNSA. V gave up 5 bases and J gave up 7 bases, with 6 bases separating them. CDR3 DNA sequence: TGTGCCAGCAGCCCGCCGAATTCACCCCTCCACTTT. Amino acids: CASSPPNSPLHF.

This clonotype was seen a few times. The chain combines TRBV6-5 with TRBJ2-1; 7 bases fit TRBD2. Trimming at V came to 6 bases and at J to 3 bases, leaving 11 bases not matched to a gene. The CDR3 runs to 16 residues. CDR1 and CDR2 (germline): MNHEY, SVGAGI. In nucleotides, the CDR3 is TGTGCCAGCAGCTCCAGGTCAGCGGGGAACTACAATGAGCAGTTCTTC. Protein: CASSSRSAGNYNEQFF.

The CDR3 nucleotides read TGTGCCAGCAGCCTCACGTTAGTCAATGAGCAGTTCTTC. Its translation: CASSLTLVNEQFF. This chain joins TRBV11-2 and TRBJ2-1; D unclear. The CDR3 extends over 13 amino acids. V gave up 5 bases and J gave up 6 bases, with 11 bases separating them. Germline-derived CDR1 and CDR2 are SGHAT and FQNNGV. The variable domain in full, with the rest retrieved from reference TRBV11-2 and TRBJ2-1, is EAGVAQSPRYKIIEKRQSVAFWCNPISGHATLYWYQQILGQGPKLLIQFQNNGVVDDSQLPKDRFSAERLKGVDSTLKIQPAKLEDSAVYLCASSLTLVNEQFFGPGTRLTVL.

This clonotype was detected a few times. The chain recombines TRBV9 with TRBJ2-3; D is uncertain. The V gene lost 0 bases and the J gene lost 0 bases, with 8 bases spanning the gap. The CDR3 has 15 amino acids. CDR1 is SGDLS, CDR2 YYNGEE, per germline. The CDR3 reads CASSVELRSTDTQYF. The CDR3 DNA is TGTGCCAGCAGCGTAGAGTTACGCAGCACAGATACGCAGTATTTT.

This clonotype has only a few counts. V is TRBV7-2 and J is TRBJ2-5, with D tentatively TRBD1 or TRBD2 (6 bases each). The CDR3 is 15 residues long. The V end was cut by 2 bases, the J end by 5 bases, with 15 bases between. Germline values: CDR1 SGHTA, CDR2 FQGNSA. The chain's CDR3 is CASSLSSGAWETQYF. As DNA, the CDR3 is TGTGCCAGCAGCTTAAGTTCGGGGGCCTGGGAGACCCAGTACTTC.

The chain has TRBV20-1 and TRBJ2-3; maybe TRBD1 (6 bases). This CDR3 has 13 amino acids. V lost 5 bases to trimming and J lost 4 bases, with 13 bases between them. Per the germline V gene, CDR1 is DFQATT and CDR2 is SNEGSKA (reference sequence). The CDR3 DNA follows: TGCAGTGCTCATGGGGACAATTCAGATACGCAGTATTTT. This sequence encodes CSAHGDNSDTQYF.

This clonotype was detected only a few times. This chain uses TRBV9 with TRBJ2-5, with 10 bases matching TRBD2. The trim removed 4 bases at V and 0 bases at J, leaving 3 bases unmatched. Per the germline V gene, CDR1 is SGDLS and CDR2 is YYNGEE. The CDR3 is made up of 15 amino acids. The CDR3 sequence is CASSPSGGDQETQYF. The CDR3 DNA reads as TGTGCCAGCAGCCCGAGCGGGGGGGACCAAGAGACCCAGTACTTC.

A few counts support this clonotype. The chain is built from TRBV12-3 or TRBV12-4 and TRBJ1-1, with D possibly matching TRBD1 (6 bases). The CDR3 contains 12 residues. Deletions cut 8 bases from V and 7 bases from J, with 14 bases between. The CDR3 region is CASGNDRNEAFF. For the CDR3, the DNA is TGTGCCAGCGGAAACGACAGGAATGAAGCTTTCTTT.

This clonotype was observed a handful of times. The chain has TRBV7-2 and TRBJ2-1; the match to TRBD2 covers 7 bases. CDR1 and CDR2 (germline): SGHTA, FQGNSA. V dropped 6 bases and J dropped 6; count of bases not matched to a gene: 14. The CDR3 consists of 16 residues. The CDR3 here is CASRTSGSGVFNEQFF. CDR3 nucleotide sequence: TGTGCCAGCAGAACCTCCGGGAGCGGGGTTTTCAATGAGCAGTTCTTC. Complete variable domain (other parts from reference TRBV7-2 and TRBJ2-1): GAGVSQSPSNKVTEKGKDVELRCDPISGHTALYWYRQSLGQGLEFLIYFQGNSAPDKSGLPSDRFSAERTGGSVSTLTIQRTQQEDSAVYLCASRTSGSGVFNEQFFGPGTRLTVL.

In its sample, this clonotype was seen a few times. The rearrangement uses TRBV5-4 and TRBJ2-2; D is unresolved. Germline CDR1 SGHNT, CDR2 YYREEE (reference sequence). V was cut by 3 bases and J by 7 bases, with 7 bases left in between. This CDR3 contains 12 residues. The CDR3 loop is CASSSPSGELFF. The CDR3, as DNA: TGTGCCAGCAGCTCGCCCAGCGGGGAGCTGTTTTTT.

The chain employs TRBV7-9 and TRBJ2-7, with 7 positions matching TRBD1. Per germline, CDR1 SEHNR and CDR2 FQNEAQ (reference sequence). The V and J ends lost 5 bases and 3 bases, in that order; junction bases with no gene match: 7. This CDR3 spans 14 amino acids. CDR3 in amino acids: CASSKTGTVYEQYV. CDR3 nucleotide sequence: TGTGCCAGCAGCAAGACCGGGACAGTCTACGAGCAGTACGTC.

This clonotype has only a few counts. The chain is built from TRBV10-1 and TRBJ2-3, with D perhaps matching TRBD1 or TRBD2 (6 bases each). Per germline, CDR1 WNHNN and CDR2 SYGVQD (reference sequence). The CDR3 spans 14 residues. V lost 3 bases to trimming and J lost 6 bases, with 13 bases between them. The CDR3 here is CASSDSRGPDTQYF. The CDR3 DNA sequence: TGCGCCAGCAGTGATTCCCGGGGGCCCGATACGCAGTATTTT.

V is TRBV6-1 and J is TRBJ2-7; 8 bases line up with TRBD1. This CDR3 has 14 amino acids. V lost 8 bases to trimming and J lost 1 base; unmatched junction nucleotides: 7. Germline assignment: CDR1 MNHNS and CDR2 SASEGT. CDR3 DNA sequence: TGTGCCAGCCGCCGGGACAGGTCGTCCTACGAGCAGTACTTC. Its protein product is CASRRDRSSYEQYF.

The chain has TRBV29-1 and TRBJ2-5; no definite D call. The CDR3 extends over 14 amino acids. Germline V lookup: CDR1 SQVTM, CDR2 ANQGSEA. V was shortened by 3 bases and J by 2 bases, with 13 bases between the two germline ends. DNA of the CDR3: TGCAGCGTTGAGTCTATCATCCAGCAAGAGACCCAGTACTTC. Its protein is CSVESIIQQETQYF.

The V and J genes are TRBV18 and TRBJ2-2; D unclear. Deletions cut 2 bases from V and 2 bases from J, with 6 bases between. This CDR3 has 14 residues. Looked up from germline, CDR1 is KGHSH and CDR2 is LQKENI. The DNA of the CDR3 is TGTGCCAGCTCACCATCACATAACACCGGGGAGCTGTTTTTT. Protein sequence: CASSPSHNTGELFF.

This clonotype was seen a handful of times. V gene TRBV5-1 combines with J gene TRBJ1-1; tentatively, D is TRBD1 (6 bases). Between the trimmed V and J ends, which lost 0 bases and 6 bases, there was a span of 12 bases. CDR1 SGHRS and CDR2 YFSETQ come from the germline V gene. This CDR3 is built from 14 residues. The CDR3: CASSLVGAGAEAFF. DNA for the CDR3: TGCGCCAGCAGCTTGGTGGGGGCGGGGGCTGAAGCTTTCTTT. Drawing the rest from reference TRBV5-1 and TRBJ1-1, the complete variable domain is KAGVTQTPRYLIKTRGQQVTLSCSPISGHRSVSWYQQTPGQGLQFLFEYFSETQRNKGNFPGRFSGRQFSNSRSEMNVSTLELGDSALYLCASSLVGAGAEAFFGQGTRLTVV.

The V gene is TRBV6-2 or TRBV6-3, the J gene TRBJ2-2; D gene ambiguous. Germline V lookup: CDR1 MNHEY, CDR2 SVGEGT. Trimming removed 8 bases from V and 6 bases from J, with 19 bases in between. The CDR3 is 15 residues long. The CDR3 region is CASGDGNHQAGELFF. DNA of the CDR3: TGTGCCAGCGGAGACGGAAATCATCAAGCCGGGGAGCTGTTTTTT.

The rearrangement joins TRBV6-1 to TRBJ2-5; D is tentatively TRBD1 or TRBD2 (5 bases each). The CDR3 sequence is 15 residues long. CDR1 is MNHNS, CDR2 SASEGT, per germline. Trimming cost V 7 bases and J 5 bases, with 20 bases left between them. The CDR3: CASTPDWGSRETQYF. For the CDR3, the DNA is TGTGCCAGCACCCCAGACTGGGGGTCCCGGGAGACCCAGTACTTC.

The chain carries TRBV28 and TRBJ2-1; 8 nucleotides match TRBD1. Germline V lookup: CDR1 MDHEN, CDR2 SYDVKM. Trimming removed 5 bases from V and 5 bases from J; junction bases left unmatched: 5. The CDR3 covers 14 residues. The CDR3: CASSTRGLHNEQFF. As DNA, the CDR3 is TGTGCCAGCAGTACCAGGGGGCTCCACAATGAGCAGTTCTTC.